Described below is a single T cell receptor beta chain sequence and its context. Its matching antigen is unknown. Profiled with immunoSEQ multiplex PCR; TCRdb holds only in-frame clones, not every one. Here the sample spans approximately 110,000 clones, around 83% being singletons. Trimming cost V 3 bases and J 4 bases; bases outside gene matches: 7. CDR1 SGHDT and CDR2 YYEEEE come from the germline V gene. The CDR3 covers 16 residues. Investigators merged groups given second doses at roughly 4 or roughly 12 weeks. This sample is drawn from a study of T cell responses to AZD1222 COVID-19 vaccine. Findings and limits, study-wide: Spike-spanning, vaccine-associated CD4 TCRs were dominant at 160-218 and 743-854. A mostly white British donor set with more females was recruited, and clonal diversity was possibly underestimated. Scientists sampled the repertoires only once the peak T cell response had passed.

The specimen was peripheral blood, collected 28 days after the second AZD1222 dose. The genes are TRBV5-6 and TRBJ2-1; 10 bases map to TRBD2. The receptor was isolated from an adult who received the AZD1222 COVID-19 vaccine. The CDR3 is CASSWGTSGVYNEQFF. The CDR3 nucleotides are TGTGCCAGCAGCTGGGGTACTAGCGGGGTGTACAATGAGCAGTTCTTC.